The subject of this entry is one TCR beta chain. Antigen specificity is unknown. The germline V and J ends were trimmed by 5 bases and 4 bases, with 11 bases remaining between them. In germline, CDR1 is MDHEN, CDR2 SYDVKM. This CDR3 is built from 14 residues. These data are taken from a study of T cell responses to AZD1222 COVID-19 vaccine. Study information: Pooling was applied to second doses at about 4 or about 12 weeks. The study, taken as a whole, reports: Clonal diversity was possibly underestimated; the donors were predominantly white British and more often female.

TCRdb keeps only in-frame clones here, not all; method: immunoSEQ multiplex PCR. The sample consists of some 98,000 clones, about 88% of them appearing once. This chain joins TRBV28 and TRBJ1-4; D perhaps matches TRBD1 (6 bases). The TCR sequence derives from an adult in good health. The sequencing used peripheral blood, collected on day 0 of AZD1222 vaccination. For the CDR3, the DNA is TGTGCCAGCAGTATCACAGGGAGTAATGAAAAACTGTTTTTT. It specifies CASSITGSNEKLFF.